One sample yielded the 21 T cell receptor beta chains listed below, sequenced in a study of shared clonotypes between healthy human individuals. Generated by immunoSEQ multiplex PCR, the TCRdb table keeps only in-frame clones and is missing some. The repertoire consists of more than 2,000,000 clones, with approximately 95% occurring once and the leading ten covering 0.39%. Sequencing used naive CD4+ T cells from PBMCs. Subset in this sample: CD45RA+ positively selected. Every receptor here comes from a man younger than 35 in good health. Some clones in this sample may be carry-over from other donors' samples.

This chain connects TRBV28 to TRBJ2-7, with 7 bases fitting TRBD2. V lost 7 bases and J lost 1; bases outside the gene matches: 10. Germline-derived CDR1 and CDR2 are MDHEN and SYDVKM. The CDR3 extends over 15 amino acids. The CDR3 protein is CASTNFAGLSYEQYF. CDR3 nucleotide sequence: TGTGCCAGCACCAACTTCGCGGGACTATCCTACGAGCAGTACTTC.

V and J are TRBV9 and TRBJ2-5, with D possibly matching TRBD1 (6 bases). Germline V gene data show CDR1 as SGDLS and CDR2 as YYNGEE. The V end was cut by 0 bases, the J end by 4 bases, with 13 bases between. The CDR3 contains 15 residues. The CDR3 here is CASSVVVWGRETQYF. CDR3 nucleotides: TGTGCCAGCAGCGTAGTGGTTTGGGGGCGAGAGACCCAGTACTTC.

The chain uses TRBV27 and TRBJ2-7; D gene unclear. Looked up from germline, CDR1 is MNHEY and CDR2 is SMNVEV (reference sequence). The CDR3 totals 16 residues. With 2 bases removed from V and 4 bases from J, the gap between germline ends came to 18 bases. CDR3 in amino acids: CASSLGQWGLGYEQYF. DNA for the CDR3: TGTGCCAGCAGTTTAGGGCAGTGGGGTCTGGGATACGAGCAGTACTTC.

The rearrangement uses TRBV7-9 and TRBJ1-4; maybe TRBD1 (5 bases). V was shortened by 0 bases and J by 7 bases, with 12 bases between the two germline ends. Germline V gene lookup returns CDR1 SEHNR and CDR2 FQNEAQ (reference sequence). The CDR3 contains 15 residues. CDR3 in DNA: TGTGCCAGCAGCTTAGCGGTCGGGACTGGTGAAAAACTGTTTTTT. Protein product: CASSLAVGTGEKLFF.

The V and J genes are TRBV20-1 and TRBJ1-5, with unresolved D. V lost 5 bases and J 11 bases, leaving 13 bases between the germline ends. The CDR3 consists of 11 residues. Germline V gene lookup returns CDR1 DFQATT and CDR2 SNEGSKA (reference sequence). The CDR3 loop reads CSALTSGSQHF. The DNA of the CDR3 is TGCAGTGCTTTAACGTCCGGGTCCCAGCATTTT.

The rearrangement joins TRBV2 to TRBJ2-5; TRBD1 is a possible D gene (6 bases). Trimming pared 7 bases from V and 2 bases from J, leaving 11 bases between. There are 13 residues in the CDR3. Germline V gene sequence: CDR1 SNHLY, CDR2 FYNNEI. The CDR3 DNA reads TGTGCCAGCAAGACGGACAGACAAGAGACCCAGTACTTC. Residues: CASKTDRQETQYF.

The chain is built from TRBV27 and TRBJ2-1; 9 nucleotides agree with TRBD1. The junction had 4 bases not matched to a gene; V was cut back by 5 bases and J by 2 bases. Looked up from germline, CDR1 is MNHEY and CDR2 is SMNVEV (reference sequence). CDR3 length: 15 amino acids. The CDR3 nucleotides read TGTGCCAGCAGTCGCCGGGACAGGGCCTACAATGAGCAGTTCTTC. The encoded protein is CASSRRDRAYNEQFF.

V usage is TRBV14 and J usage is TRBJ1-4; 11 bases align to TRBD1. Trimming took 6 bases from V and 8 from J; bases not matched to a gene: 14. The germline gives CDR1 SGHDN, CDR2 FVKESK. This CDR3 region has 17 residues. The CDR3 sequence is CASRAGTGGPVQEKLFF. CDR3 nucleotide sequence: TGTGCCAGCAGAGCCGGGACAGGGGGACCGGTACAGGAAAAACTGTTTTTT.

V usage is TRBV19 and J usage is TRBJ2-1; 10 nucleotides match TRBD1. Losses at the gene ends were 2 bases for V and 5 bases for J; bases not matched to a gene: 6. This CDR3 spans 16 amino acids. Germline values: CDR1 LNHDA, CDR2 SQIVND (reference sequence). CDR3 nucleotides: TGTGCCAGTAGTATATACGGGGGGACAGGGGACAATGAGCAGTTCTTC. It translates to CASSIYGGTGDNEQFF.

V usage is TRBV18 and J usage is TRBJ2-6; 8 nucleotides align to TRBD1. V was clipped by 4 bases and J by 4 bases; unmatched bases: 6. The germline V gene encodes CDR1 KGHSH and CDR2 LQKENI. CDR3 length: 16 residues. As DNA, the CDR3 is TGTGCCAGCTCACAAGACAGGGGCCCCGGGGCCAACGTCCTGACTTTC. Its protein is CASSQDRGPGANVLTF.

Concerning this clone itself: With a much larger clone just one base away, this may be a read error. The CDR3 protein is CSPPVLVGRETQYF. CDR3 DNA: TGCAGCCCCCCGGTACTAGTAGGTCGGGAGACCCAGTACTTC. The V call is TRBV29-1, the J call TRBJ2-5; TRBD2 is a possible D gene (5 bases). Trimming cost V 8 bases and J 5 bases, with 21 bases left between them. This CDR3 has 14 residues. Germline V lookup: CDR1 SQVTM, CDR2 ANQGSEA.

The J gene is TRBJ1-3, the V gene TRBV19; tentative D call: TRBD1 (6 bases). The CDR3 loop spans 14 amino acids. Germline-derived CDR1 and CDR2 are LNHDA and SQIVND (reference sequence). Trimming took 8 bases from V and 8 from J, leaving 19 bases between them. CDR3 loop: CASSNSGARDTIYF. The CDR3 coding sequence is TGTGCCAGTTCCAACTCAGGGGCCCGGGACACCATATATTTT. Full variable domain (missing parts from reference TRBV19 and TRBJ1-3): DGGITQSPKYLFRKEGQNVTLSCEQNLNHDAMYWYRQDPGQGLRLIYYSQIVNDFQKGDIAEGYSVSREKKESFPLTVTSAQKNPTAFYLCASSNSGARDTIYFGEGSWLTVV.

V is TRBV14 and J is TRBJ1-2, with D possibly matching TRBD1 (6 bases). Between the trimmed V and J ends, which lost 1 base and 4 bases, there was a span of 22 bases. The CDR3 totals 18 residues. The germline V gene encodes CDR1 SGHDN and CDR2 FVKESK. The CDR3 sequence: CASSQVLEKDSRIYGYTF. CDR3 nucleotides: TGTGCCAGCAGCCAAGTGCTAGAAAAGGACAGCCGAATCTATGGCTACACCTTC.

The chain links TRBV28 to TRBJ2-1; 11 positions agree with TRBD1. The CDR3 consists of 15 residues. V lost 6 bases, J lost 7 bases, and 8 bases stayed unmatched. Germline CDR1 is MDHEN and CDR2 is SYDVKM. The CDR3 here is CASRTRDRGMNEQFF. In DNA, the CDR3 is TGTGCCAGCAGGACCCGGGACAGGGGGATGAATGAGCAGTTCTTC.

This chain joins TRBV4-2 and TRBJ1-2; D remains ambiguous. V shed 0 bases and J shed 3 bases, with 11 bases lying between them. This CDR3 contains 15 residues. Germline V gives CDR1 LGHNA, CDR2 YNFKEQ. CDR3 in amino acids: CASSQDLQYHYGYTF. The CDR3, as DNA: TGTGCCAGCAGCCAAGATCTTCAGTATCACTATGGCTACACCTTC.

The J gene is TRBJ1-1, the V gene TRBV4-2; D is undetermined. With 1 base removed from V and 5 bases from J, the gap between germline ends came to 11 bases. The CDR3 runs to 14 residues. Looked up from germline, CDR1 is LGHNA and CDR2 is YNFKEQ. The CDR3 spells CASSQVDRGTEAFF. The CDR3, as DNA: TGTGCCAGCAGCCAAGTGGACCGCGGGACTGAAGCTTTCTTT.

There are a few counts of this clone. This chain uses TRBV9 with TRBJ2-2, with 12 bases aligning to TRBD2. The trim removed 4 bases at V and 6 bases at J, leaving 7 bases unmatched. Germline CDR1 and CDR2: SGDLS and YYNGEE. The CDR3 extends over 16 amino acids. For the CDR3, the DNA is TGTGCCAGCAGCCCCCGGACTAGCGGGAATTCCGGGGAGCTGTTTTTT. Encoded protein: CASSPRTSGNSGELFF.

The chain couples TRBV5-8 to TRBJ1-2; 8 bases line up with TRBD1. After removal of 1 base from V and 1 base from J, the junction contained 9 bases not matched to a gene. Germline CDR1 SGHTS, CDR2 YDEGEE. The CDR3 runs 17 residues. The CDR3 here is CASSLRGGTGNNYGYTF. The CDR3 DNA reads as TGTGCCAGCAGCTTGCGAGGTGGGACAGGAAATAACTATGGCTACACCTTC.

This clone was detected a few times. The chain joins TRBV10-3 to TRBJ1-5, with D possibly matching TRBD1 (6 bases). In germline, CDR1 is ENHRY, CDR2 SYGVKD. This CDR3 is built from 13 residues. The V and J ends lost 7 bases and 3 bases respectively, with 10 bases between them. The CDR3 DNA reads as TGTGCCATCAATCGGGGGCACAATCAGCCCCAGCATTTT. Residues: CAINRGHNQPQHF.

This chain links TRBV9 with TRBJ1-3; possibly TRBD1 for D (5 bases). CDR3 size: 16 residues. The V end lost 0 bases, the J end lost 1 base, and 11 bases lay between the germline ends. Looked up from germline, CDR1 is SGDLS and CDR2 is YYNGEE. The CDR3 sequence: CASSVAYGGSGNTIYF. CDR3 sequence (DNA): TGTGCCAGCAGCGTAGCTTACGGGGGTTCTGGAAACACCATATATTTT.

V usage is TRBV5-1 and J usage is TRBJ2-1; 9 bases are a match to TRBD2. CDR3 length: 15 residues. CDR1 and CDR2 (germline): SGHRS, YFSETQ. The trim removed 3 bases at V and 4 bases at J, leaving 5 bases unmatched. CDR3 DNA sequence: TGCGCCAGCAGCTCGTTTCTAGCGGGGTACAATGAGCAGTTCTTC. This translates into CASSSFLAGYNEQFF. Filled out from reference TRBV5-1 and TRBJ2-1, the complete variable domain reads KAGVTQTPRYLIKTRGQQVTLSCSPISGHRSVSWYQQTPGQGLQFLFEYFSETQRNKGNFPGRFSGRQFSNSRSEMNVSTLELGDSALYLCASSSFLAGYNEQFFGPGTRLTVL.